These 13 T cell receptor beta chains were all obtained from the same sample, sequenced in a study of blood T cell repertoires in COVID-19. Produced via immunoSEQ multiplex PCR; TCRdb's table is partial and in-frame only. The table lists 360,000 or so clones, 88% of them singletons, with approximately 1% in the top ten. Material for sequencing was PBMCs or T cells enriched from blood (not recorded which). The receptors derive from a woman aged 25 to 39 who had been exposed to COVID-19.

The rearrangement links TRBV14 to TRBJ2-7, with D possibly matching TRBD1 (6 bases). Germline CDR1 and CDR2: SGHDN and FVKESK. Trimming shortened V by 6 bases and J by 2 bases, and 17 bases separated the two germline ends. This CDR3 region has 15 residues. CDR3 coding DNA: TGTGCCAGCAGTCTTTTCCCGGGACAACCCTACGAGCAGTACTTC. This sequence encodes CASSLFPGQPYEQYF. Supplemented by reference TRBV14 and TRBJ2-7, the full variable domain reads EAGVTQFPSHSVIEKGQTVTLRCDPISGHDNLYWYRRVMGKEIKFLLHFVKESKQDESGMPNNRFLAERTGGTYSTLKVQPAELEDSGVYFCASSLFPGQPYEQYFGPGTRLTVT.

In this sample, this clone turned up a few times. The chain joins TRBV14 to TRBJ2-1, with D perhaps matching TRBD1 (5 bases). Between the trimmed V and J ends, which lost 4 bases and 8 bases, there was a span of 9 bases. The CDR3 spans 12 residues. Germline V CDR1 and CDR2: SGHDN, FVKESK. The DNA of the CDR3 is TGTGCCAGCAGCCCAAGGGGTTATGAGCAGTTCTTC. Translated: CASSPRGYEQFF.

V is TRBV29-1 and J is TRBJ2-3; TRBD1 agrees at 7 bases. There are 15 residues in the CDR3. V shed 1 base and J 6 bases; nucleotides not matched to a gene: 10. Per germline, CDR1 SQVTM and CDR2 ANQGSEA. This CDR3 is CSVEGDSGFSDTQYF. Here the CDR3 DNA reads TGCAGCGTTGAAGGGGACAGCGGTTTTTCGGATACGCAGTATTTT.

The J gene is TRBJ1-5, the V gene TRBV6-5; 9 nucleotides agree with TRBD1. The germline V gene encodes CDR1 MNHEY and CDR2 SVGAGI. The CDR3 sequence is 15 residues long. V lost 6 bases, J lost 7 bases, and 10 bases stayed unmatched. The CDR3 nucleotides are TGTGCCAGCAGCCTCGGGACAGGGTTCGACCAGCCCCAGCATTTT. It encodes CASSLGTGFDQPQHF.

This chain connects TRBV3-1 (or the pseudogene TRBV3-2) to TRBJ2-1; the match to TRBD2 covers 10 bases. The CDR3 is 17 amino acids. J was trimmed by 4 bases and V by 0 bases; bases with no gene match: 6. Germline-derived CDR1 and CDR2 are LGHDT and YNNKEL (reference sequence). The CDR3 sequence is CASSQDPGTSEYNEQFF. The CDR3 DNA reads TGTGCCAGCAGCCAAGATCCAGGGACTAGCGAATACAATGAGCAGTTCTTC.

The chain recombines TRBV28 with TRBJ2-3; 10 nucleotides match TRBD2. The germline V gene has CDR1 MDHEN and CDR2 SYDVKM. The CDR3 runs 14 residues. V lost 4 bases and J lost 4; bases outside the gene matches: 2. The CDR3 DNA follows: TGTGCCAGCAGTTCTAGCGGGAGCCCAGATACGCAGTATTTT. Amino acid sequence: CASSSSGSPDTQYF. Complete variable domain (other parts from reference TRBV28 and TRBJ2-3): DVKVTQSSRYLVKRTGEKVFLECVQDMDHENMFWYRQDPGLGLRLIYFSYDVKMKEKGDIPEGYSVSREKKERFSLILESASTNQTSMYLCASSSSGSPDTQYFGPGTRLTVL.

The chain uses TRBV7-3 and TRBJ2-1; TRBD2 agrees at 8 bases. Germline V gene sequence: CDR1 SGHTA, CDR2 FQGTGA. The CDR3 sequence is 13 residues long. The J segment lost 10 bases and the V segment lost 5 bases, leaving 7 bases of the junction unmatched. The CDR3 DNA reads TGTGCCAGCAGCGTCCCGGGAGGGGGAGAGCAGTTCTTC. Its translation is CASSVPGGGEQFF.

The gene calls are TRBV10-3 and TRBJ2-1; 8 bases are a match to TRBD2. Germline V gene sequence: CDR1 ENHRY, CDR2 SYGVKD. The V segment lost 4 bases and the J segment 7 bases; nucleotides outside the gene matches: 9. The CDR3 extends over 15 amino acids. The CDR3 here is CAISGAGAVGNEQFF. CDR3 nucleotides: TGTGCCATCAGTGGAGCGGGAGCAGTTGGGAATGAGCAGTTCTTC.

J is TRBJ1-1 and V is TRBV5-1; weak D call: TRBD1 (6 bases). This CDR3 region has 13 residues. Germline CDR1 SGHRS, CDR2 YFSETQ. V lost 4 bases and J lost 0, with 7 bases in between. In DNA form, the CDR3 reads TGCGCCAGCAGCCGGACAGTGAACACTGAAGCTTTCTTT. This encodes CASSRTVNTEAFF.

CDR3 nucleotide sequence: TGTGCCAGCAGCGACCCTCGTGGGGCCAATGAAAAACTGTTTTTT. Its translation is CASSDPRGANEKLFF. The chain couples TRBV9 to TRBJ1-4; perhaps TRBD1 as D (5 bases). There are 15 residues in the CDR3. Germline V lookup: CDR1 SGDLS, CDR2 YYNGEE. Trimming pared 3 bases from V and 5 bases from J, leaving 14 bases between.

The chain carries TRBV19 and TRBJ1-5, with TRBD1 as a possible D gene (6 bases). Trimming shortened V by 2 bases and J by 0 bases, and 11 bases separated the two germline ends. Looked up from germline, CDR1 is LNHDA and CDR2 is SQIVND (reference sequence). CDR3 length: 16 residues. In DNA form, the CDR3 reads TGTGCCAGTAGTATATCCAGGGGCGCTAGCAATCAGCCCCAGCATTTT. It is translated as CASSISRGASNQPQHF.

The V gene is TRBV4-1, the J gene TRBJ2-5, with 9 bases aligning to TRBD2. J was trimmed by 2 bases and V by 0 bases; bases with no gene match: 1. Germline V gene lookup returns CDR1 MGHRA and CDR2 YSYEKL. The CDR3 covers 15 residues. The CDR3 DNA reads as TGCGCCAGCAGCCAAGAGGCGGGAGGGCAAGAGACCCAGTACTTC. Its protein product is CASSQEAGGQETQYF.

The rearrangement links TRBV27 to TRBJ1-1, with 10 bases lining up with TRBD1. The germline V gene encodes CDR1 MNHEY and CDR2 SMNVEV (reference sequence). CDR3 length equals 13 residues. The V gene end was trimmed by 5 bases and the J gene end by 9 bases; junction bases not matched to a gene: 6. The CDR3 here is CASSEWTGGKAFF. DNA for the CDR3: TGTGCCAGCAGTGAATGGACAGGGGGAAAAGCTTTCTTT.